This TCR beta chain was recovered during a study of T cell responses to AZD1222 COVID-19 vaccine. The CDR3 consists of 17 residues. CDR1 is LNHDA and CDR2 is SQIVND in the germline V gene (reference sequence). Trimming took 0 bases from V and 0 from J; bases not matched to a gene: 4. TCRdb keeps only in-frame clones here, not all; method: immunoSEQ multiplex PCR. The data show 100,000 to 150,000 clones, with just over 90% seen just once and about 7% held by the top ten. About this clone itself: Its antigen is unknown.

Study-level findings and limits: Dominant CD4 TCR responses targeted spike regions 160-218 and 743-854.

The clonotype was recovered from an adult in good health. The chain links TRBV19 to TRBJ1-4; 7 bases line up with TRBD1. The sample was peripheral blood, taken on day 0 of AZD1222 vaccination. The CDR3 sequence: CASSIDFRGATNEKLFF. The CDR3 DNA reads as TGTGCCAGTAGTATAGATTTCAGGGGGGCAACTAATGAAAAACTGTTTTTT.